This TCR beta chain emerged from a study of blood T cells in healthy people across ages. It was with a sample-barcoded 5' primer and a J-beta primer mix that a second PCR of roughly 7 to 12 cycles was run. TCRdb re-called the 5' RACE reads through MiXCR, storing one row per CDR3 protein. Seen here are approximately 760,000 distinct CDR3 sequences, around 25% observed once, and the top ten hold 9.4%. From germline, CDR1 is KGHDR and CDR2 SFDVKD. This CDR3 has 17 amino acids. With V trimmed by 3 bases and J by 2 bases, 8 bases remained unmatched. A further study also used this sample, focusing on T cells of mothers and their children.

Sequenced: blood. This clonotype was obtained from a boy between 5 and 17 years old in good health. V is TRBV24-1 and J is TRBJ2-5; TRBD1 agrees at 10 bases. CDR3 nucleotide sequence: TGTGCCACCAGTGATGGGACAGGGGAAGAGGTTCAAGAGACCCAGTACTTC. The encoded protein is CATSDGTGEEVQETQYF.